The rows below give T cell receptor beta chains drawn from one sample of a study of T cells after yellow fever vaccination. TCRdb recomputed calls from the 5' RACE reads with MiXCR, one row per CDR3 protein. Of some 15,000 distinct CDR3 sequences listed, under 7.5% are singletons. The specimen was PBMCs, either bulk or a sorted T-cell subset (CD4+, CD8+, memory, or dextramer-sorted; not recorded which), collected on the day of the yellow fever booster vaccination. The receptors were gathered from a man younger than 35 who received the YFV17D yellow fever vaccine. Each CDR3 is given with its conserved first and last residue. A D gene is named only where the DNA matches it firmly. The size entry is marked missing in some rows and otherwise reads once, few, many or a size class.

TRBV18,medium-sized,.,TRBJ2-5,CASSPQGETQYF,TGTGCCAGCTCACCACAGGGAGAGACCCAGTACTTC
TRBV11-2,many,.,TRBJ2-1,CASSLEASEQFF,TGTGCCAGCAGCTTAGAGGCAAGTGAGCAGTTCTTC
TRBV7-6,.,TRBD1,TRBJ2-5,CASSAGTAQETQYF,TGTGCCAGCAGCGCCGGGACAGCACAAGAGACCCAGTACTTC
TRBV5-1,medium-sized,.,TRBJ2-3,CASSLGQSTDTQYF,TGCGCCAGCAGCTTGGGGCAAAGCACAGATACGCAGTATTTT
TRBV7-6,many,.,TRBJ1-1,CASSQDLNTEAFF,TGTGCCAGCAGCCAAGACCTGAACACTGAAGCTTTCTTT
TRBV19,many,TRBD1,TRBJ2-2,CASTPGPGGLGELFF,TGTGCCAGTACCCCCGGCCCAGGGGGCTTAGGGGAGCTGTTTTTT
TRBV5-8,medium-sized,.,TRBJ2-1,CASSPDGDRQFF,TGTGCCAGCAGCCCGGACGGGGATAGGCAGTTCTTC
TRBV9,medium-sized,TRBD1,TRBJ2-3,CASSSGTGVGDTQYF,TGTGCCAGCAGTTCCGGGACAGGGGTTGGAGATACGCAGTATTTT
TRBV6-2/TRBV6-3,many,TRBD1,TRBJ1-6,CASRGTGRTYNSPLHF,TGTGCCAGCAGAGGGACAGGTCGGACCTATAATTCACCCCTCCACTTT
TRBV12-3/TRBV12-4,many,TRBD1,TRBJ1-1,CASSFGPAGGTEAFF,TGTGCCAGCAGTTTTGGGCCCGCAGGGGGCACTGAAGCTTTCTTT
TRBV7-2,medium-sized,.,TRBJ1-5,CASSFGGAQPQHF,TGTGCCAGCAGCTTTGGGGGCGCGCAGCCCCAGCATTTT
TRBV5-1,many,.,TRBJ2-2,CASSLINLGTGELFF,TGCGCCAGCAGCTTAATCAACCTTGGGACCGGGGAGCTGTTTTTT
TRBV4-3,many,.,TRBJ2-7,CASSQGRSSRPPSAYEQYF,TGCGCCAGCAGCCAAGGGAGATCTAGCCGCCCCCCTTCAGCCTACGAGCAGTACTTC
TRBV11-3,many,.,TRBJ2-1,CASSPRARYDEQFF,TGTGCCAGCAGCCCTAGGGCCCGCTACGATGAGCAGTTCTTC
TRBV4-3,medium-sized,TRBD2,TRBJ2-7,CASSHQTSGGLNEQYF,TGCGCCAGCAGCCACCAGACTAGCGGGGGGCTTAACGAGCAGTACTTC
TRBV12-3/TRBV12-4,medium-sized,.,TRBJ1-2,CASSSRGAHNYGYTF,TGTGCCAGCAGCAGTCGGGGGGCGCATAACTATGGCTACACCTTC
TRBV27,many,.,TRBJ2-5,CASSSAGQPLRGAQYF,TGTGCCAGCAGTTCTGCGGGACAGCCTTTGAGGGGGGCCCAGTACTTC
TRBV5-4,many,TRBD1,TRBJ2-5,CASSLDRDRGETQYF,TGTGCCAGCAGCTTGGACCGGGACAGGGGCGAGACCCAGTACTTC
TRBV6-5,many,TRBD1,TRBJ1-5,CASRSRDSRGFSSNQPQHF,TGTGCCAGCAGGTCCCGGGACAGCCGTGGATTTTCCAGCAATCAGCCCCAGCATTTT
TRBV7-2,many,.,TRBJ2-3,CASSRQEDTQYF,TGTGCCAGCAGCCGACAGGAGGATACGCAGTATTTT
TRBV6-6,medium-sized,.,TRBJ2-2,CASNQQGGTGELFF,TGTGCCAGCAATCAGCAGGGCGGAACCGGGGAGCTGTTTTTT
TRBV5-1,many,.,TRBJ1-1,CASSLEISVEAFF,TGCGCCAGCAGCTTGGAAATATCGGTTGAAGCTTTCTTT
TRBV13,many,TRBD2,TRBJ2-7,CASSLGRLAAEQYF,TGTGCCAGCAGCTTAGGCCGACTAGCGGCCGAGCAGTACTTC
TRBV2,many,.,TRBJ1-2,CASEGGVYGYTF,TGTGCCAGCGAAGGGGGAGTTTATGGCTACACCTTC
TRBV7-2,medium-sized,TRBD1,TRBJ1-4,CASSRTGISPKLFF,TGTGCCAGCAGCCGGACAGGGATTTCCCCAAAACTGTTTTTT
TRBV25-1,many,.,TRBJ1-1,CASSPQGRIPEAFF,TGTGCCAGCAGTCCGCAGGGACGGATCCCTGAAGCTTTCTTT
TRBV12-3/TRBV12-4,.,.,TRBJ1-2,CASSLISLANYGYTF,TGTGCCAGCAGTTTAATCTCCCTAGCTAACTATGGCTACACCTTC
TRBV28,many,.,TRBJ2-4,CATGQQDIQYF,TGTGCCACTGGACAACAGGACATTCAGTACTTC
TRBV15,many,.,TRBJ2-6,CATSRDLGDSGANVLTF,TGTGCCACCAGCAGAGATCTAGGGGACTCTGGGGCCAACGTCCTGACTTTC
TRBV9,medium-sized,.,TRBJ1-4,CASSTHRDEKLFF,TGTGCCAGCAGCACCCACAGGGATGAAAAACTGTTTTTT
TRBV6-2/TRBV6-3,many,.,TRBJ2-1,CASSRRVGGDEQFF,TGTGCCAGCAGTCGCCGGGTAGGCGGCGATGAGCAGTTCTTC
TRBV6-5,many,TRBD1,TRBJ1-1,CASSYWKGQGTEAFF,TGTGCCAGCAGTTACTGGAAGGGACAGGGGACTGAAGCTTTCTTT
TRBV10-3,many,.,TRBJ2-5,CAISETGRRGQTQYF,TGTGCCATCAGTGAGACAGGGAGAAGAGGACAGACCCAGTACTTC
TRBV10-3,medium-sized,.,TRBJ1-5,CAISESYRRISNQPQHF,TGTGCCATCAGTGAGTCGTACAGGCGGATTTCCAATCAGCCCCAGCATTTT
TRBV5-1,medium-sized,.,TRBJ2-1,CASRFRGPNNEQFF,TGCGCCAGCAGATTTCGGGGGCCTAACAATGAGCAGTTCTTC
TRBV7-2,medium-sized,.,TRBJ2-3,CASSVGQSTDTQYF,TGTGCCAGCAGCGTCGGACAGAGCACAGATACGCAGTATTTT
TRBV7-9,many,.,TRBJ2-3,CASSLGGQGIINTQYF,TGTGCCAGCAGCTTAGGAGGGCAGGGTATCATCAATACGCAGTATTTT
TRBV5-5,medium-sized,TRBD2,TRBJ2-3,CASSPLGLVSSDTQYF,TGTGCCAGCAGCCCATTGGGACTAGTCTCATCCGATACGCAGTATTTT
TRBV6-2/TRBV6-3,many,.,TRBJ2-5,CASSRYTIIGETQYF,TGTGCCAGCAGCCGCTACACTATTATCGGAGAGACCCAGTACTTC
TRBV4-1,.,.,TRBJ2-5,CASSPSDSRGRETQYF,TGCGCCAGCAGCCCCTCGGATTCACGGGGTCGAGAGACCCAGTACTTC
TRBV12-3/TRBV12-4,many,TRBD1,TRBJ2-3,CASSLALGQASTDTQYF,TGTGCCAGCAGTTTAGCCCTGGGACAGGCTAGCACAGATACGCAGTATTTT
TRBV20-1,medium-sized,.,TRBJ2-3,CSVNTQGSDTQYF,TGCAGTGTAAATACCCAGGGGTCTGATACGCAGTATTTT
TRBV6-2/TRBV6-3,many,TRBD1,TRBJ1-5,CASSWGGQGPSSVFDQPQHF,TGTGCCAGCAGTTGGGGGGGACAGGGCCCTTCTAGCGTGTTCGATCAGCCCCAGCATTTT
TRBV6-2/TRBV6-3,many,TRBD1,TRBJ2-5,CASSRPRTGERGGTQYF,TGTGCCAGCAGCCGCCCTAGGACAGGGGAAAGAGGGGGGACCCAGTACTTC
TRBV5-1,medium-sized,.,TRBJ2-3,CASSPAGHPDTQYF,TGCGCCAGCAGCCCGGCCGGACATCCAGATACGCAGTATTTT
TRBV7-9,.,TRBD1,TRBJ2-1,CASSAAGTGYNEQFF,TGTGCCAGCAGCGCGGCCGGGACAGGGTACAATGAGCAGTTCTTC
TRBV5-1,many,.,TRBJ1-2,CASSPREGRYGYTF,TGCGCCAGCAGCCCCCGCGAAGGGCGCTATGGCTACACCTTC
TRBV28,many,.,TRBJ2-6,CASSSRGTGANVLTF,TGTGCCAGCAGTTCCCGGGGTACCGGGGCCAACGTCCTGACTTTC
TRBV10-2,medium-sized,.,TRBJ2-7,CASRDNSYEQYF,TGCGCCAGCAGAGACAACTCCTACGAGCAGTACTTC
TRBV5-5,many,.,TRBJ1-2,CASSFTGVDGYTF,TGTGCCAGCAGCTTTACGGGGGTTGATGGCTACACCTTC
TRBV7-7,medium-sized,.,TRBJ2-1,CASSLGTGNEQFF,TGTGCTAGCAGCCTCGGGACTGGCAATGAGCAGTTCTTC
TRBV15,many,.,TRBJ1-1,CATSRDTMNTEAFF,TGTGCCACCAGCAGAGATACCATGAACACTGAAGCTTTCTTT
TRBV24-1,many,TRBD1,TRBJ2-3,CATSDPGQGARTGTQYF,TGTGCCACCAGTGACCCTGGACAGGGGGCGCGGACTGGTACGCAGTATTTT
TRBV7-9,many,.,TRBJ1-1,CASSLETNTEAFF,TGTGCCAGCAGCTTAGAAACGAACACTGAAGCTTTCTTT
TRBV12-3/TRBV12-4,medium-sized,TRBD2,TRBJ2-5,CASSLAGGEETQYF,TGTGCCAGCAGCCTAGCGGGGGGAGAAGAGACCCAGTACTTC